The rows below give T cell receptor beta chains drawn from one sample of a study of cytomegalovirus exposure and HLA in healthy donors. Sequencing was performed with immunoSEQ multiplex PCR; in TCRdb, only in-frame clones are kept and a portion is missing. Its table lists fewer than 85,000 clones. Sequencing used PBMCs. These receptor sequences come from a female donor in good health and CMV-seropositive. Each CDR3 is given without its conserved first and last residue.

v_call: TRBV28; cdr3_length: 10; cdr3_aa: ASTVGGTPQH
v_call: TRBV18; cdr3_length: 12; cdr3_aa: ASSPTSGNYEQY
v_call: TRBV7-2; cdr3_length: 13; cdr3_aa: ASSPTGVINQPQH
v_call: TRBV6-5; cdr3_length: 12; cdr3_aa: ASSYSSVLGEAF
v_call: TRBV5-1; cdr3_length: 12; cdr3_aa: ASSLGGSPDTQY
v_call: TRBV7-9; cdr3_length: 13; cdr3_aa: ASSPRGGSSYEQY
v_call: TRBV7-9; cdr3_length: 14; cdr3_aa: ASSLRGGPKADTQY
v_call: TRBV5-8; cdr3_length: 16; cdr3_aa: ASSLARLVTGGFYEQY
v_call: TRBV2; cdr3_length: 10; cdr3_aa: ASSESRGEQY
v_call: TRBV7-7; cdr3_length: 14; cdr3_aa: ASSLNPTGAQETQY
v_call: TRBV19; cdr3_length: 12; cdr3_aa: ASRPDRGLYGYT
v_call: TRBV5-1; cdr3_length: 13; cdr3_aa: ASSFGTGAGYGYT
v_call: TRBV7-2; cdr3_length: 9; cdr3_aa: ASSQGGQGY
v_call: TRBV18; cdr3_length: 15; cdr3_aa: ASSPLLTGGRDNEQF
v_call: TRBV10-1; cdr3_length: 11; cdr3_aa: ASSLQGSNEQF
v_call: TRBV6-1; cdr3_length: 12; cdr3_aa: ASRKTGSSYEQY
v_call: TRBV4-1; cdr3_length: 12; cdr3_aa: ASSPGDTYNEQF
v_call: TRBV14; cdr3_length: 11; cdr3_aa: ASTVSGGREQY
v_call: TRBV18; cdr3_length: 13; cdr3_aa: ASSPSQAPNTEAF
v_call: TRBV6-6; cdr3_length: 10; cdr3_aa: ASSPTAYEQY
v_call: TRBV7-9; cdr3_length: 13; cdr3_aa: ASSSDRALNSPLH
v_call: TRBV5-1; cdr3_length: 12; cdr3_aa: ASRRTGGITEAF
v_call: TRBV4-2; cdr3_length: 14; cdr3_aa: ASSPLPGTGSGELF
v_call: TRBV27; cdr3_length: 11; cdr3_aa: ASTFGETGELF
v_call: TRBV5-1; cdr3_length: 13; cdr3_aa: ASSLVPGVHQPQH
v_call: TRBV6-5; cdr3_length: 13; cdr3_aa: ASSPDRGVQYEQY
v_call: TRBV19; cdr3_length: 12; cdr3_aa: ASSARQPNREAF
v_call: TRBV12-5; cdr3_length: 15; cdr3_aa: ASGGTGPTLTDYEQY
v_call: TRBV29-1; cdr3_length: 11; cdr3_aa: SVQNRANEKLF
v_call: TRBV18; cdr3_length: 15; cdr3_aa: ASSPSRDRVANEKLF
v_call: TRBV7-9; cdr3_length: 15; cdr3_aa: ASSSPHTTGFDNEQY
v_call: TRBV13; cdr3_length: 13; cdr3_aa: ASSKGLAGQETQY